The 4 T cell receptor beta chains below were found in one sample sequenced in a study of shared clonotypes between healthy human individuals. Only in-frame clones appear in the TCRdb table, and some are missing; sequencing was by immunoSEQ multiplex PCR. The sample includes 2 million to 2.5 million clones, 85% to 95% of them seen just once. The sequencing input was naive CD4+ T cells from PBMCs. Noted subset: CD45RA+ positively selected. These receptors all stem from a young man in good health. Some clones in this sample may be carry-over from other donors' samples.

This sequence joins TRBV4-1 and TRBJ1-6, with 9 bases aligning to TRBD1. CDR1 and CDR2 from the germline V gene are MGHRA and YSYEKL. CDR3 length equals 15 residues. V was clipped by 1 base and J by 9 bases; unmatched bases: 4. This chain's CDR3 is CASSQGGQGGSPLHF. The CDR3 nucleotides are TGCGCCAGCAGCCAAGGGGGACAGGGTGGTTCACCCCTCCACTTT.

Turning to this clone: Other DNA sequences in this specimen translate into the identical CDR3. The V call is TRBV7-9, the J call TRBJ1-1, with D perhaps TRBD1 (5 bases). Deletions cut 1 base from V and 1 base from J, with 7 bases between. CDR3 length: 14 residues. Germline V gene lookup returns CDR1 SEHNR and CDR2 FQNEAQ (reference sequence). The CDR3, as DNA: TGTGCCAGCAGCTTAGGAGGACAGAACACTGAAGCTTTCTTT. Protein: CASSLGGQNTEAFF.

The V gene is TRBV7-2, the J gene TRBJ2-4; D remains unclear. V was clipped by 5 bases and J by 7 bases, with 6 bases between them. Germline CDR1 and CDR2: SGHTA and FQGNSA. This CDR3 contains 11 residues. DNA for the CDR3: TGTGCCAGCAGCACGTCCAACATTCAGTACTTC. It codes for CASSTSNIQYF.

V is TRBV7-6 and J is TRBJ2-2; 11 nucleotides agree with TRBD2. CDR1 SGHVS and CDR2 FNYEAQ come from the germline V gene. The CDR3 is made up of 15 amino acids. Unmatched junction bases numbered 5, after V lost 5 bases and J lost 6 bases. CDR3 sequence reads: CASSPQGLAAGELFF. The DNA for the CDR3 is TGTGCCAGCAGCCCCCAGGGACTAGCGGCCGGGGAGCTGTTTTTT.